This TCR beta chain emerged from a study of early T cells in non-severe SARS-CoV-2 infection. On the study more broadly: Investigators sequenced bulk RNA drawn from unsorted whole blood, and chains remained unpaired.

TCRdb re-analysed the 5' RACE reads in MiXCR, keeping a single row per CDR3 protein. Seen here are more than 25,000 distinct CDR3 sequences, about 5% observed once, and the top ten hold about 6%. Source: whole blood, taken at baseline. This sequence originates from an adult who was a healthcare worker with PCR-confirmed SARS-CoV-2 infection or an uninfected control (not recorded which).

The CDR3 spells CASSPDGDNEQFF. The CDR3, as DNA: TGTGCCAGCAGTCCGGACGGGGACAATGAGCAGTTCTTC. This sequence joins TRBV6-4 and TRBJ2-1; the D gene is possibly TRBD2 (5 bases). The germline gives CDR1 MRHNA, CDR2 SNTAGT. CDR3 length: 13 residues. V lost 5 bases and J lost 5, with 10 bases in between.